These 28 T cell receptor beta chains share one sample of origin, sequenced in a study of cytomegalovirus exposure and HLA in healthy donors. The PCR employed 60 Vbeta primers together with 13 Jbeta primers. Here immunoSEQ multiplex PCR was the method, and the copy in TCRdb shows in-frame clones only, minus some. The sample has 130,000 or so clones; more than 75% are singletons. The sequencing input was PBMCs. The receptors originated from a man aged 18 to 29 in good health and CMV-seropositive.

J is TRBJ2-1 and V is TRBV7-9; 7 bases match TRBD1. With V trimmed by 3 bases and J by 10 bases, 6 bases remained unmatched. CDR3 length: 13 residues. Germline V gene lookup returns CDR1 SEHNR and CDR2 FQNEAQ (reference sequence). CDR3 in amino acids: CASSFTGEGEQFF. In nucleotides, the CDR3 is TGTGCCAGCAGCTTCACAGGGGAAGGAGAGCAGTTCTTC.

CDR3 bases: TGTGCCAGTAGTGGGGGACAGGGAGCGTATGGCTACACCTTC. It is translated as CASSGGQGAYGYTF. The chain uses TRBV19 and TRBJ1-2, with 9 bases fitting TRBD1. The germline CDR1 and CDR2 sequences are LNHDA and SQIVND (reference sequence). The CDR3 loop spans 14 amino acids. Trimming at V came to 5 bases and at J to 5 bases, leaving 6 bases not matched to a gene. Full variable domain (missing parts from reference TRBV19 and TRBJ1-2): DGGITQSPKYLFRKEGQNVTLSCEQNLNHDAMYWYRQDPGQGLRLIYYSQIVNDFQKGDIAEGYSVSREKKESFPLTVTSAQKNPTAFYLCASSGGQGAYGYTFGSGTRLTVV.

This chain links TRBV4-1 with TRBJ2-7; unclear D gene. V was shortened by 5 bases and J by 3 bases, with 17 bases between the two germline ends. The CDR3 sequence is 15 residues long. Germline assignment: CDR1 MGHRA and CDR2 YSYEKL. CDR3 nucleotides: TGCGCCAGCAGCAGTAGAGCCCGCGGCATCTACGAGCAGTACTTC. This encodes CASSSRARGIYEQYF.

In DNA, the CDR3 is TGCGCCAGCAGCCAAGCAGGGGGCGGACAGCCCCAGCATTTT. This translates into CASSQAGGGQPQHF. The rearrangement links TRBV4-1 to TRBJ1-5; 8 bases match TRBD1. The germline CDR1 and CDR2 sequences are MGHRA and YSYEKL. Trimming at V came to 1 base and at J to 7 bases, leaving 3 bases not matched to a gene. The CDR3 has 14 residues.

The chain uses TRBV29-1 and TRBJ2-3, with a tentative D call TRBD2 (6 bases). Trimming left V 6 bases short and J 2 bases short, with 15 bases between. The CDR3 covers 14 residues. CDR1 is SQVTM and CDR2 is ANQGSEA in the germline V gene. This CDR3 reads CSVASGPNTDTQYF. CDR3 DNA: TGCAGCGTCGCGAGCGGGCCAAACACAGATACGCAGTATTTT.

This clone has only one observation. The rearrangement joins TRBV5-1 to TRBJ2-1; 7 nucleotides match TRBD2. The CDR3 spans 17 residues. Germline CDR1 reads SGHRS; CDR2 reads YFSETQ. Losses at the gene ends were 4 bases for V and 0 bases for J; bases not matched to a gene: 10. CDR3 in DNA: TGCGCCAGCAGCAACAGCGGGACCTCGAGCTCCTACAATGAGCAGTTCTTC. The encoded protein is CASSNSGTSSSYNEQFF.

The chain joins TRBV4-2 to TRBJ1-5; 7 positions match TRBD1. Germline V gene data show CDR1 as LGHNA and CDR2 as YNFKEQ. V shed 1 base, J shed 2 bases, and the junction held 11 bases outside the gene matches. This CDR3 is 18 amino acids long. CDR3 residues: CASSQGIRGARGNQPQHF. CDR3 DNA sequence: TGTGCCAGCAGCCAAGGGATCAGGGGGGCACGGGGCAATCAGCCCCAGCATTTT.

V gene TRBV6-5 combines with J gene TRBJ1-1, with a tentative D call TRBD1 (5 bases). The V end lost 0 bases, the J end lost 7 bases, and 9 bases lay between the germline ends. Germline values: CDR1 MNHEY, CDR2 SVGAGI. The CDR3 is made up of 13 amino acids. The CDR3 DNA reads as TGTGCCAGCAGTTACTCAAGGGGCAGTGAAGCTTTCTTT. It encodes CASSYSRGSEAFF.

J is TRBJ2-3 and V is TRBV4-1; TRBD1 is a possible D gene (5 bases). Germline V lookup: CDR1 MGHRA, CDR2 YSYEKL. V was clipped by 4 bases and J by 8 bases, with 10 bases between them. The CDR3 is 12 residues long. CDR3 nucleotides: TGCGCCAGCAGCCCCCCAAGGGGTACGCAGTATTTT. Translated, it gives CASSPPRGTQYF.

The genes are TRBV30 and TRBJ1-1; maybe TRBD1 (6 bases). This CDR3 contains 11 residues. Germline V gene sequence: CDR1 GTSNPN, CDR2 SVGIG (reference sequence). Trimming stripped 2 bases from V and 8 bases from J, with 9 bases between. CDR3 protein: CAWSRRGEAFF. CDR3 sequence (DNA): TGTGCCTGGAGTCGCAGGGGAGAAGCTTTCTTT.

The chain combines TRBV4-2 with TRBJ1-1, with D maybe TRBD1 (5 bases). Trimming stripped 0 bases from V and 7 bases from J, with 9 bases between. Per germline, CDR1 LGHNA and CDR2 YNFKEQ. CDR3 length equals 13 residues. CDR3 sequence reads: CASSQDWGSEAFF. CDR3 nucleotides: TGTGCCAGCAGCCAAGATTGGGGCAGTGAAGCTTTCTTT.

The CDR3 here is CASSLPELAGGPNQYTDTQYF. The CDR3 DNA sequence: TGTGCCAGCAGTTTGCCCGAGCTAGCGGGAGGCCCGAATCAGTATACAGATACGCAGTATTTT. The J gene is TRBJ2-3, the V gene TRBV28; 11 positions agree with TRBD2. After removal of 3 bases from V and 3 bases from J, the junction contained 20 bases not matched to a gene. The CDR3 runs to 21 residues. Germline V gene data show CDR1 as MDHEN and CDR2 as SYDVKM.

CDR3 in amino acids: CASSSGGHDEQYF. The CDR3 bases are TGCGCCAGCAGCTCGGGCGGACATGACGAGCAGTACTTC. J is TRBJ2-7 and V is TRBV5-1; D is possibly TRBD1 (5 bases). CDR1 is SGHRS, CDR2 YFSETQ, per germline. The CDR3 totals 13 residues. The V and J ends lost 3 bases and 5 bases respectively, with 12 bases between them. The full variable domain, completed using reference TRBV5-1 and TRBJ2-7, is KAGVTQTPRYLIKTRGQQVTLSCSPISGHRSVSWYQQTPGQGLQFLFEYFSETQRNKGNFPGRFSGRQFSNSRSEMNVSTLELGDSALYLCASSSGGHDEQYFGPGTRLTVT.

This clone was seen a single time. V and J are TRBV6-1 and TRBJ2-7; 10 bases are shared with TRBD1. CDR3 length equals 15 residues. Germline trimming cut 2 bases from V and 2 bases from J; bases unmatched to any gene: 3. Germline CDR1 is MNHNS and CDR2 is SASEGT. The CDR3 here is CASSEPGQGTYEQYF. CDR3 DNA: TGTGCCAGCAGTGAACCGGGACAGGGGACCTACGAGCAGTACTTC.

V gene TRBV12-2 combines with J gene TRBJ2-1; the table names TRBD2, a call not compared with the DNA. TRBV12-2 is noted as a pseudogene. The CDR3 covers 17 residues. This CDR3 is CASPTSGRGKGHWEQFF. For the CDR3, the DNA is TGTGCAAGTCCAACTAGCGGGAGGGGGAAGGGCCATTGGGAGCAGTTCTTC.

The count of this clone is one. The chain recombines TRBV6-1 with TRBJ1-2, with D unclear. Germline V gene lookup returns CDR1 MNHNS and CDR2 SASEGT. V was trimmed by 6 bases and J by 3 bases, leaving 14 bases between them. This CDR3 is built from 14 residues. CDR3 DNA sequence: TGTGCCAGCAGGTCACTGGTAGTGGACTATGGCTACACCTTC. It codes for CASRSLVVDYGYTF.

The J gene is TRBJ1-5, the V gene TRBV5-1, with a weak D call TRBD1 (6 bases). CDR1 SGHRS and CDR2 YFSETQ come from the germline V gene. The ends were cut back, 4 bases at V and 2 bases at J, with 13 bases in the middle. The CDR3 is 15 residues long. The CDR3 DNA sequence: TGCGCCAGCAGCCCAACTTCAGGGGGCAATCAGCCCCAGCATTTT. Amino acid sequence: CASSPTSGGNQPQHF.

J is TRBJ2-3 and V is TRBV28, with TRBD2 identical over 11 bases. The trim removed 5 bases at V and 4 bases at J, leaving 2 bases unmatched. The CDR3 runs to 14 residues. Per the germline V gene, CDR1 is MDHEN and CDR2 is SYDVKM. The CDR3 bases are TGTGCCAGCAGTCGTAGCGGGAGGGCAGATACGCAGTATTTT. It specifies CASSRSGRADTQYF.

The chain uses TRBV5-5 and TRBJ1-5, with 10 nucleotides matching TRBD1. CDR1 is SGHKS and CDR2 is YYEKEE in the germline V gene (reference sequence). This CDR3 contains 15 residues. J was trimmed by 7 bases and V by 5 bases; bases with no gene match: 9. CDR3 loop: CASSWDRGLRQPQHF. CDR3 coding DNA: TGTGCCAGCAGTTGGGACAGGGGTTTAAGACAGCCCCAGCATTTT.

CDR3 DNA sequence: TGCGCCAGCAGCTTGGGGGCCCCGCAAGAGACCCAGTACTTC. Amino acids: CASSLGAPQETQYF. The V and J genes are TRBV5-1 and TRBJ2-5, with no clear D. From germline, CDR1 is SGHRS and CDR2 YFSETQ. The ends were cut back, 0 bases at V and 2 bases at J, with 8 bases in the middle. The CDR3 is made up of 14 amino acids.

The chain has TRBV29-1 and TRBJ2-7; D ambiguous. V lost 1 base to trimming and J lost 2 bases, with 15 bases between them. The CDR3 contains 15 residues. CDR1 is SQVTM, CDR2 ANQGSEA, per germline. The CDR3 spells CSVEVRGSLAYEQYF. The DNA for the CDR3 is TGCAGCGTTGAAGTTCGAGGCAGTCTTGCCTACGAGCAGTACTTC.

CDR3 residues: CASRGLAEYNEQFF. CDR3 DNA sequence: TGTGCCAGCAGAGGACTAGCGGAGTACAATGAGCAGTTCTTC. V gene TRBV2 combines with J gene TRBJ2-1, with TRBD2 matching over 10 bases. This CDR3 has 14 residues. With 6 bases clipped from V and 4 bases from J, the junction kept 3 bases outside the gene matches. From germline, CDR1 is SNHLY and CDR2 FYNNEI.

This chain connects TRBV6-5 to TRBJ1-1; D remains unclear. The V end lost 0 bases, the J end lost 5 bases, and 16 bases lay between the germline ends. The CDR3 loop spans 16 amino acids. The germline V gene has CDR1 MNHEY and CDR2 SVGAGI. The CDR3 loop reads CASSYSRYTPGTEAFF. The CDR3 DNA reads as TGTGCCAGCAGTTACTCGAGATACACCCCGGGAACTGAAGCTTTCTTT.

The chain carries TRBV11-2 and TRBJ1-4; 8 nucleotides align to TRBD1. The CDR3 runs 17 residues. Per the germline V gene, CDR1 is SGHAT and CDR2 is FQNNGV. V shed 1 base, J shed 4 bases, and the junction held 8 bases outside the gene matches. CDR3 sequence reads: CASSLVPGTGDNEKLFF. The CDR3 DNA follows: TGTGCCAGCAGCTTAGTCCCAGGGACAGGTGATAATGAAAAACTGTTTTTT.

The J gene is TRBJ2-7, the V gene TRBV2; the D is unclear. Germline-derived CDR1 and CDR2 are SNHLY and FYNNEI. The length of the CDR3 is 16 residues. The V end lost 7 bases, the J end lost 3 bases, and 22 bases lay between the germline ends. The CDR3 sequence: CASIKSWAAEGYEQYF. CDR3 DNA sequence: TGTGCCAGCATCAAATCTTGGGCTGCTGAAGGCTACGAGCAGTACTTC.

The V gene is TRBV5-1, the J gene TRBJ2-2, with 7 bases lining up with TRBD1. V lost 6 bases to trimming and J lost 0 bases; unmatched junction nucleotides: 5. The CDR3 loop spans 15 amino acids. CDR1 and CDR2 from the germline V gene are SGHRS and YFSETQ. CDR3 region: CASIHGTANTGELFF. CDR3 sequence (DNA): TGCGCCAGCATTCACGGGACAGCGAACACCGGGGAGCTGTTTTTT. Full variable domain (missing parts from reference TRBV5-1 and TRBJ2-2): KAGVTQTPRYLIKTRGQQVTLSCSPISGHRSVSWYQQTPGQGLQFLFEYFSETQRNKGNFPGRFSGRQFSNSRSEMNVSTLELGDSALYLCASIHGTANTGELFFGEGSRLTVL.

This clone was counted once. The rearrangement uses TRBV6-5 and TRBJ2-7; D remains unclear. Per germline, CDR1 MNHEY and CDR2 SVGAGI. Between the trimmed V and J ends, which lost 4 bases and 2 bases, there was a span of 12 bases. This CDR3 contains 14 residues. The CDR3 is CASSSPYPPYEQYF. Here the CDR3 DNA reads TGTGCCAGCAGTTCCCCCTACCCTCCCTACGAGCAGTACTTC.

V is TRBV7-5 and J is TRBJ1-2; the DNA was not compared with TRBD1, the D call given in the table. TRBV7-5 is labeled a pseudogene. The CDR3 loop spans 15 amino acids. The CDR3 sequence is CARSLSQGAVSGYTF. The CDR3 DNA sequence: TGTGCCAGAAGCTTAAGTCAGGGGGCCGTGAGTGGCTACACCTTC.